This TCR beta chain was identified in a study of technical replicates of blood from four donors. This CDR3 spans 13 amino acids. V was pared by 8 bases and J by 8 bases, with 18 bases between. The germline gives CDR1 MNHEY, CDR2 SMNVEV (reference sequence). TCRdb's copy holds only in-frame clones and misses some; the assay was immunoSEQ multiplex PCR. The sample includes about 56,000 clones, 80% to 95% seen only once; the top ten take 3.5% to 5.5%. Sequences were obtained from PBMCs. This chain joins TRBV27 and TRBJ1-2; D may be TRBD1 (5 bases). The TCR sequence derives from a human donor in good health. Some clones in this sample may be carry-over from other donors' samples. CDR3 in amino acids: CASGSRGAGGYTF. In nucleotides, the CDR3 is TGTGCCAGCGGATCCCGGGGCGCGGGGGGCTACACCTTC.